The 23 T cell receptor beta chains below all came from one sample that was sequenced in a study of CD8+ T cells in alopecia areata. Investigators isolated RNA and reverse transcribed it into cDNA to act as the sequencing template. Repertoires were generated with immunoSEQ multiplex PCR, while TCRdb's copy carries only in-frame clones and drops some. The sample shows roughly 200,000 clones, more than 60% of them seen only once. This material consisted of CD4+ T cells sorted from blood, taken at week 0. All receptors derive from a human donor with alopecia areata.

This chain uses TRBV4-1 with TRBJ1-4; D call uncertain. Between the trimmed V and J ends, which lost 1 base and 4 bases, there was a span of 10 bases. The CDR3 extends over 15 amino acids. Germline V gene lookup returns CDR1 MGHRA and CDR2 YSYEKL. In DNA, the CDR3 is TGCGCCAGCAGCCAAGTAGGAGGCCTTAATGAAAAACTGTTTTTT. Translation: CASSQVGGLNEKLFF.

The rearrangement links TRBV29-1 to TRBJ2-1; tentatively, D is TRBD2 (5 bases). V was shortened by 4 bases and J by 4 bases, with 14 bases between the two germline ends. In germline, CDR1 is SQVTM, CDR2 ANQGSEA. The CDR3 runs 14 residues. DNA of the CDR3: TGCAGCGTTGTTGGTCTAGCTACATACAATGAGCAGTTCTTC. The encoded protein is CSVVGLATYNEQFF.

This clone was detected only a few times. The rearrangement joins TRBV5-4 to TRBJ1-2; 9 bases line up with TRBD1. CDR3 size: 15 residues. CDR1 and CDR2 (germline): SGHNT, YYREEE (reference sequence). Losses at the gene ends were 4 bases for V and 3 bases for J; bases not matched to a gene: 7. The CDR3 DNA is TGTGCCAGCAGCCCGCAACAGGGGGCAGACTATGGCTACACCTTC. As protein: CASSPQQGADYGYTF.

This clone was counted a few times. V usage is TRBV5-1 and J usage is TRBJ2-6; D remains unclear. Germline assignment: CDR1 SGHRS and CDR2 YFSETQ. V lost 4 bases to trimming and J lost 0 bases, with 5 bases between them. CDR3 size: 14 residues. The CDR3 is CASSVNSGANVLTF. The CDR3 region has the DNA TGCGCCAGCAGCGTAAACTCTGGGGCCAACGTCCTGACTTTC. Complete variable domain (other parts from reference TRBV5-1 and TRBJ2-6): KAGVTQTPRYLIKTRGQQVTLSCSPISGHRSVSWYQQTPGQGLQFLFEYFSETQRNKGNFPGRFSGRQFSNSRSEMNVSTLELGDSALYLCASSVNSGANVLTFGAGSRLTVL.

V is TRBV29-1 and J is TRBJ2-5; D is unresolved. The CDR3 loop spans 11 amino acids. Trimming shortened V by 5 bases and J by 1 base, and 5 bases separated the two germline ends. The germline CDR1 and CDR2 sequences are SQVTM and ANQGSEA. In nucleotides, the CDR3 is TGCAGCGTTAGGACCCAAGAGACCCAGTACTTC. Amino acid sequence: CSVRTQETQYF. The variable domain in full, with the rest retrieved from reference TRBV29-1 and TRBJ2-5, is SAVISQKPSRDICQRGTSLTIQCQVDSQVTMMFWYRQQPGQSLTLIATANQGSEATYESGFVIDKFPISRPNLTFSTLTVSNMSPEDSSIYLCSVRTQETQYFGPGTRLLVL.

The table lists this clone with a few counts. The chain joins TRBV14 to TRBJ2-7; D is unresolved. Looked up from germline, CDR1 is SGHDN and CDR2 is FVKESK. Trimming took 0 bases from V and 2 from J, leaving 2 bases between them. This CDR3 has 12 amino acids. This CDR3 is CASSQETYEQYF. As DNA, the CDR3 is TGTGCCAGCAGCCAAGAAACCTACGAGCAGTACTTC.

The V call is TRBV13, the J call TRBJ1-1; possible D gene TRBD1, 5 bases. Germline V gene lookup returns CDR1 PRHDT and CDR2 FYEKMQ (reference sequence). V dropped 0 bases and J dropped 11 bases, with 10 bases sitting between them. The CDR3 extends over 12 amino acids. CDR3 residues: CASSLGGLGAFF. The CDR3 nucleotides are TGTGCCAGCAGCTTAGGGGGACTTGGGGCTTTCTTT.

The CDR3 DNA sequence: TGTGCCAGCAGCTTAGCAGGGCGGAATGAGCAGTTCTTC. Translation: CASSLAGRNEQFF. The rearrangement links TRBV11-3 to TRBJ2-1, with D possibly TRBD1 on 5 matching bases. The CDR3 is 13 amino acids. Germline CDR1 reads SGHNT; CDR2 reads YENEEA. Trimming removed 1 base from V and 7 bases from J, with 8 bases in between.

V gene TRBV15 combines with J gene TRBJ2-2; D not certain. V was cut by 3 bases and J by 2 bases, with 10 bases left in between. Germline CDR1 and CDR2: LNHNV and YYDKDF (reference sequence). The CDR3 covers 15 residues. The CDR3 DNA reads as TGTGCCACCAGCAGCCAGAGCCTTAACACCGGGGAGCTGTTTTTT. Its translation is CATSSQSLNTGELFF.

The V and J genes are TRBV7-3 and TRBJ2-3, with TRBD1 as a possible D gene (6 bases). V was cut by 0 bases and J by 2 bases, with 18 bases left in between. The CDR3 covers 18 residues. Germline CDR1 is SGHTA and CDR2 is FQGTGA. The CDR3 loop is CASSLTPLGQGSTDTQYF. CDR3 nucleotides: TGTGCCAGCAGCTTAACCCCTCTTGGGCAGGGGTCCACAGATACGCAGTATTTT.

V usage is TRBV29-1 and J usage is TRBJ1-2, with TRBD1 matching over 8 bases. Germline lookup yields CDR1 SQVTM and CDR2 ANQGSEA. Trimming removed 6 bases from V and 6 bases from J; junction bases left unmatched: 3. The CDR3 runs 11 residues. The CDR3 spells CSVAGGDGYTF. The CDR3 DNA follows: TGCAGCGTGGCAGGGGGCGATGGCTACACCTTC.

This clone was counted between two and nine times. The chain has TRBV29-1 and TRBJ2-5; the D gene could be TRBD1 or TRBD2 (5 bases each). The CDR3 has 11 amino acids. Germline CDR1 reads SQVTM; CDR2 reads ANQGSEA. V dropped 8 bases and J dropped 4 bases, with 11 bases sitting between them. CDR3: CSLGVRETQYF. As DNA, the CDR3 is TGCAGCTTGGGGGTACGAGAGACCCAGTACTTC.

The V gene is TRBV11-2, the J gene TRBJ2-3; perhaps TRBD1 as D (6 bases). CDR3 length equals 13 residues. The germline V gene encodes CDR1 SGHAT and CDR2 FQNNGV. V lost 5 bases and J lost 11, with 17 bases in between. The DNA of the CDR3 is TGTGCCAGCAGCCCAGGGGTGCAGGGTAGGCAGTATTTT. Translating it yields CASSPGVQGRQYF.

The chain links TRBV29-1 to TRBJ2-3; D is perhaps TRBD1 (6 bases). V lost 7 bases, J lost 7 bases, and 15 bases lay in between. Germline V gives CDR1 SQVTM, CDR2 ANQGSEA. The CDR3 length is 12 residues. The CDR3: CSATAGVNTQYF. CDR3 sequence (DNA): TGCAGCGCAACGGCAGGGGTAAATACGCAGTATTTT.

The gene calls are TRBV10-1 and TRBJ2-1; 10 bases agree with TRBD2. Germline lookup yields CDR1 WNHNN and CDR2 SYGVQD (reference sequence). The CDR3 loop spans 16 amino acids. V was pared by 0 bases and J by 10 bases, with 9 bases of the junction left unmatched. In DNA form, the CDR3 reads TGCGCCAGCAGTGAGTCCGAGCGGGGGGGCCCTGGAGAGCAGTTCTTC. Its protein product is CASSESERGGPGEQFF.

This clone has just one count. The chain carries TRBV4-3 and TRBJ2-3; D uncertain. The CDR3 sequence is 14 residues long. Germline CDR1 is LGHNA and CDR2 is YSLEER. Trimming stripped 3 bases from V and 2 bases from J, with 9 bases between. As DNA, the CDR3 is TGCGCCAGCAGCCACACAGTCAACACAGATACGCAGTATTTT. It encodes CASSHTVNTDTQYF.

This chain joins TRBV15 and TRBJ2-1, with D hard to call. V was pared by 1 base and J by 2 bases, with 9 bases between. CDR1 and CDR2 from the germline V gene are LNHNV and YYDKDF (reference sequence). This CDR3 comprises 15 residues. CDR3 in amino acids: CATSRASSAYNEQFF. In DNA, the CDR3 is TGTGCCACCAGCAGAGCTTCTAGTGCCTACAATGAGCAGTTCTTC. The full variable domain, in which reference TRBV15 and TRBJ2-1 provide the parts outside the CDR3, is DAMVIQNPRYQVTQFGKPVTLSCSQTLNHNVMYWYQQKSSQAPKLLFHYYDKDFNNEADTPDNFQSRRPNTSFCFLDIRSPGLGDTAMYLCATSRASSAYNEQFFGPGTRLTVL.

This clone showed up just a few times. The chain recombines TRBV28 with TRBJ2-5; tentatively, D is TRBD1 or TRBD2 (5 bases each). This CDR3 region has 16 residues. The germline CDR1 and CDR2 sequences are MDHEN and SYDVKM. V lost 3 bases and J lost 3, with 17 bases in between. The CDR3 reads CASSLVVWMGEETQYF. The CDR3 bases are TGTGCCAGCAGTTTGGTCGTATGGATGGGGGAAGAGACCCAGTACTTC.

V and J are TRBV4-1 and TRBJ2-3, with D unresolved. The germline V gene has CDR1 MGHRA and CDR2 YSYEKL. V lost 1 base and J 7 bases, leaving 9 bases between the germline ends. This CDR3 is built from 13 residues. The CDR3 nucleotides read TGCGCCAGCAGCCAAGTTTATAGCAATACGCAGTATTTT. Residues: CASSQVYSNTQYF.

As regards this clone: This clone may be a read error of a much larger clone one base away. V gene TRBV6-4 combines with J gene TRBJ2-5; the match to TRBD2 covers 12 bases. The closer fit of TRBJ2-7 to the DNA end suggests the J call may be wrong. Germline CDR1 reads MRHNA; CDR2 reads SNTAGT. The CDR3 has 15 residues. The CDR3 reads CASSELAGGAYEQYF. The CDR3 coding sequence is TGTGCCAGCAGTGAACTAGCGGGGGGTGCCTACGAGCAGTACTTC.

The chain uses TRBV29-1 and TRBJ1-1; D is uncertain. Trimming shortened V by 5 bases and J by 0 bases, and 13 bases separated the two germline ends. The CDR3 spans 14 residues. Germline CDR1 and CDR2: SQVTM and ANQGSEA. The CDR3 here is CSVNLISVNTEAFF. In nucleotides, the CDR3 is TGCAGCGTTAACCTGATATCAGTGAACACTGAAGCTTTCTTT.

This sequence joins TRBV29-1 and TRBJ2-1; D not certain. V was shortened by 8 bases and J by 0 bases, with 5 bases between the two germline ends. The germline gives CDR1 SQVTM, CDR2 ANQGSEA. The CDR3 length is 11 residues. The CDR3 is CSLSSYNEQFF. The CDR3 nucleotides read TGCAGCTTGAGCTCCTACAATGAGCAGTTCTTC.

This clone appeared a single time. The chain combines TRBV6-5 with TRBJ2-1; 10 positions match TRBD1. Germline-derived CDR1 and CDR2 are MNHEY and SVGAGI. J gave up 8 bases and V 6 bases, and 10 bases lay outside the gene matches. CDR3 length: 15 amino acids. For the CDR3, the DNA is TGTGCCAGCAGGCTAGTAGGGACAGGGGTCGATGAGCAGTTCTTC. Translating gives CASRLVGTGVDEQFF.